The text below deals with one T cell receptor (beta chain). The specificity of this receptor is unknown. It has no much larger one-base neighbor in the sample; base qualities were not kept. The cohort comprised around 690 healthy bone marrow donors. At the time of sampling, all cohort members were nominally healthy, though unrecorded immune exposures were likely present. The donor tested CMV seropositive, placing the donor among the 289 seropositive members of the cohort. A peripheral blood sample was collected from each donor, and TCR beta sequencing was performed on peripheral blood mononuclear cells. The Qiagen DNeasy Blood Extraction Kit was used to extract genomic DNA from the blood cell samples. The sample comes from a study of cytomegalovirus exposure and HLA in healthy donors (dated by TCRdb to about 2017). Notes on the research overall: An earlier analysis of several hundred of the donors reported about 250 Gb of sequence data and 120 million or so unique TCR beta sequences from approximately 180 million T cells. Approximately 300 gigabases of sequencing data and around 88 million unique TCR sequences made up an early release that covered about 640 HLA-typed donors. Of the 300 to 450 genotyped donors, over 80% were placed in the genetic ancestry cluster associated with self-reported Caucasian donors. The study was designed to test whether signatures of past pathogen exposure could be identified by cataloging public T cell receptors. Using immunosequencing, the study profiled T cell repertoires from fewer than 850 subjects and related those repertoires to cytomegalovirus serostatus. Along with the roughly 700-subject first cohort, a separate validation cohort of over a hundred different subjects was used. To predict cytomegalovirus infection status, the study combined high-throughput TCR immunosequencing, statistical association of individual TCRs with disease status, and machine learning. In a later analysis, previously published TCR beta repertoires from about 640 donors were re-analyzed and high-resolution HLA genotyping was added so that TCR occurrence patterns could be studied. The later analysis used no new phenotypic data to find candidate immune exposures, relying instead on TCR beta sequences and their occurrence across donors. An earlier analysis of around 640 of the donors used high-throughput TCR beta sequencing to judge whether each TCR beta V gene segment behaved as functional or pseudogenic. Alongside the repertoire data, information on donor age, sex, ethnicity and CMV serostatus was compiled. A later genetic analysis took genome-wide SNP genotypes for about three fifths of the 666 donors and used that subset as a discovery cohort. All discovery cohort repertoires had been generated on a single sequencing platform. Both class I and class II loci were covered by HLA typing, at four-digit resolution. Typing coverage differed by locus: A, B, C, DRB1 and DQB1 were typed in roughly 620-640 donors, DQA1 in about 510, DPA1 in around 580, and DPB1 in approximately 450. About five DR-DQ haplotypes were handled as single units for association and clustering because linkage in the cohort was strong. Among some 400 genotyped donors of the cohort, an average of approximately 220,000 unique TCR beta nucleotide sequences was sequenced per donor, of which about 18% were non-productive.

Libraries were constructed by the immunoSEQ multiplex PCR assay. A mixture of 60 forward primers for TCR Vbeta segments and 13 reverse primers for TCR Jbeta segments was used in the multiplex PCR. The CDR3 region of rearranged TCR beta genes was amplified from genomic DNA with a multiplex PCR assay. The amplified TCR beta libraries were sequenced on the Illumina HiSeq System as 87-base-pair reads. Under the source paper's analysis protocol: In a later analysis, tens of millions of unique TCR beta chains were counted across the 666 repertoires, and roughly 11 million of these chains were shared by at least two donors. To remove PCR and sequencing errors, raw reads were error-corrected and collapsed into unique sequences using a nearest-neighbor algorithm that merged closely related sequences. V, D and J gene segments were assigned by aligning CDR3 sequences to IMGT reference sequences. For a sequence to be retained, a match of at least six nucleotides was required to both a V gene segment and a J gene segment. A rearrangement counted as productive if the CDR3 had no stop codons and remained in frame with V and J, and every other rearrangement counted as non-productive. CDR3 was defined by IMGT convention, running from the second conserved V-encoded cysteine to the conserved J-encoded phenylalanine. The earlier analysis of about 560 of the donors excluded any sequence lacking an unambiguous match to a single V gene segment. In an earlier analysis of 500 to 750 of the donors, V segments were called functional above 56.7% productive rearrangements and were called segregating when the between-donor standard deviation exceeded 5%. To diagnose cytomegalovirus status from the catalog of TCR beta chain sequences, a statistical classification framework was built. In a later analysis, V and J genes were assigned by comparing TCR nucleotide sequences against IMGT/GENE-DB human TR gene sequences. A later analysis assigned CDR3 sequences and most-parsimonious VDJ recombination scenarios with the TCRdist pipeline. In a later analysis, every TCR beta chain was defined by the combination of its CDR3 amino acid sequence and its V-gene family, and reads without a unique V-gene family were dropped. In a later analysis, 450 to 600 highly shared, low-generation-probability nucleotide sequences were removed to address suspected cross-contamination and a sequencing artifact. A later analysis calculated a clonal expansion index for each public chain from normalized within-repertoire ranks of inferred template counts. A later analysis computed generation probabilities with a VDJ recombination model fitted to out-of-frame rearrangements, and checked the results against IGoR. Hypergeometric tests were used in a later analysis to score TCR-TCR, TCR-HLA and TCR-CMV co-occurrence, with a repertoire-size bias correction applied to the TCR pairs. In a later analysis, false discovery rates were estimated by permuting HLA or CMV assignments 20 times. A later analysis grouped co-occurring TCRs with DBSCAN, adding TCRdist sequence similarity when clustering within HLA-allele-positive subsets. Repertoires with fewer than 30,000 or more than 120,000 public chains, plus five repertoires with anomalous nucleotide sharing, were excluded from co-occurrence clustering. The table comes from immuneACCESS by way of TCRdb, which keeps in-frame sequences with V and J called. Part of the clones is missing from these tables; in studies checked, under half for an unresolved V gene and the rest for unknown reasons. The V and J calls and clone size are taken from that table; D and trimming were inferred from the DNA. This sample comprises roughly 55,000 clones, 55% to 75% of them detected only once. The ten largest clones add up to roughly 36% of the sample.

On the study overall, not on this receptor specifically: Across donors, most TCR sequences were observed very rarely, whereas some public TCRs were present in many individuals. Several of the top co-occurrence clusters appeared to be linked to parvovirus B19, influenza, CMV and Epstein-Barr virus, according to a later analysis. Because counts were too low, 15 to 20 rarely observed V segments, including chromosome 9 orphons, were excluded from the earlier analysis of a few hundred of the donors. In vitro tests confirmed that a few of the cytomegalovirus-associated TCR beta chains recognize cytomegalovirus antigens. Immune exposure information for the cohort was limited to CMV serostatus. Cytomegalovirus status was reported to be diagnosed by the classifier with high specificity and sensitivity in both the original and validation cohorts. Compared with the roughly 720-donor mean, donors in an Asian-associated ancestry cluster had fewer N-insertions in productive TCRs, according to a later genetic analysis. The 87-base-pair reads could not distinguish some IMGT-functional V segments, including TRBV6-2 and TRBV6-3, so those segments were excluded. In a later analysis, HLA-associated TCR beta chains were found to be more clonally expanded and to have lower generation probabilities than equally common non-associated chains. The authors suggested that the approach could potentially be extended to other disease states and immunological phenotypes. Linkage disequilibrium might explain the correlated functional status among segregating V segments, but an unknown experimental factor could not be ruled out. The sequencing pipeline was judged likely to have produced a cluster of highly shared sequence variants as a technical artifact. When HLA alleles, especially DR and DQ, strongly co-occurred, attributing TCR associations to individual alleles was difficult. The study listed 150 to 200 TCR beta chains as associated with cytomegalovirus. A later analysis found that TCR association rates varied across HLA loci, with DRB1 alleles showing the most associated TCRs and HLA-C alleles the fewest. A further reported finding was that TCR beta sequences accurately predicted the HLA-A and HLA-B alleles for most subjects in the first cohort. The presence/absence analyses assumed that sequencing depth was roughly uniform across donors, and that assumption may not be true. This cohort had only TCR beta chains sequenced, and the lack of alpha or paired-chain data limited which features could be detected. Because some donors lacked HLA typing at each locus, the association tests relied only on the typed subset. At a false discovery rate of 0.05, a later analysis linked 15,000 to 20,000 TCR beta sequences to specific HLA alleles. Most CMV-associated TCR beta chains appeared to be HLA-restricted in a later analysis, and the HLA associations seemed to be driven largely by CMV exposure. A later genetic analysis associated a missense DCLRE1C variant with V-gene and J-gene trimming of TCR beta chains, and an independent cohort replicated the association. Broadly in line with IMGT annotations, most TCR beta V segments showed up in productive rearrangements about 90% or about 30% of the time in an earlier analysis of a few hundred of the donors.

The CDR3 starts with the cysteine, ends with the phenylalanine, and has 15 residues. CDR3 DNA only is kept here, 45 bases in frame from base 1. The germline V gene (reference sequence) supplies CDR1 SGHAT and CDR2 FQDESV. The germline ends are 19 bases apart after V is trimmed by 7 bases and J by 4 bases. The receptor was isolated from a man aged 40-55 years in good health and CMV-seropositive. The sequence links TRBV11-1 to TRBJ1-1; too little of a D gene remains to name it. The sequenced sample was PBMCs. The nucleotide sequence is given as TGTGCCAGCACCTTCATTCGGGGTATCGGCACTGAAGCTTTCTTT. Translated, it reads CASTFIRGIGTEAFF. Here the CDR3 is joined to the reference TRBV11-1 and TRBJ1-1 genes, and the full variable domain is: EAEVAQSPRYKITEKSQAVAFWCDPISGHATLYWYRQILGQGPELLVQFQDESVVDDSQLPKDRFSAERLKGVDSTLKIQPAELGDSAMYLCASTFIRGIGTEAFFGQGTRLTVV.